This TCR beta chain was identified in a study of cytomegalovirus exposure and HLA in healthy donors. The PCR ran on 60 Vbeta and 13 Jbeta primers. Some clones are missing from TCRdb's copy, which holds only in-frame ones; the method was immunoSEQ multiplex PCR. This sample has approximately 140,000 clones, with 78% found just once. This CDR3 is 15 amino acids long. Germline CDR1 and CDR2: SNHLY and FYNNEI. With 5 bases clipped from V and 3 bases from J, the junction kept 2 bases outside the gene matches. The sequence was obtained from a woman aged 40 to 50 in good health and CMV-seropositive. The chain couples TRBV2 to TRBJ2-3, with TRBD2 identical over 13 bases. What was sequenced was PBMCs. CDR3 sequence: CASSRTSGSTDTQYF. CDR3 nucleotides: TGTGCCAGCAGTCGGACTAGCGGGAGTACAGATACGCAGTATTTT.